This is a list of T cell receptor beta chains from one sample in a study of blood T cell repertoires in COVID-19. Sequencing used immunoSEQ multiplex PCR; TCRdb keeps in-frame clones, though not all of them. The sample includes around 270,000 clones, 75% to 95% of them seen just once. Sequencing was carried out using peripheral blood. Receptors originate from a person aged 18 to 30 with COVID-19, enrolled during active disease. CDR3s include the opening cysteine and the closing phenylalanine or tryptophan. Each record gives: clone size, J gene, V gene, D gene, CDR3 protein, CDR3 DNA. D genes are given only for firm matches. Size is omitted from some rows. Given values are once, few, many or a class for expanded clones.

abundance: NA; j_gene: TRBJ2-7; v_gene: TRBV2; d_gene: TRBD2; CDR3aa: CASSTALGREGSEQYF; CDR3nt: TGTGCCAGCAGCACTGCATTGGGGCGGGAGGGGTCCGAGCAGTACTTC
abundance: NA; j_gene: TRBJ2-6; v_gene: TRBV7-2; d_gene: TRBD1; CDR3aa: CASSLEGTGTSGANVLTF; CDR3nt: TGTGCCAGCAGCTTAGAAGGGACAGGGACCTCTGGGGCCAACGTCCTGACTTTC
abundance: NA; j_gene: TRBJ2-7; v_gene: TRBV23-1; d_gene: TRBD2; CDR3aa: CAIGLAARREQYF; CDR3nt: TGCGCCATTGGACTAGCGGCCCGAAGGGAGCAGTACTTC
abundance: once; j_gene: TRBJ2-2; v_gene: TRBV10-1; d_gene: TRBD1; CDR3aa: CASPTRDRENTGELFF; CDR3nt: TGCGCCAGCCCCACCCGGGACAGGGAGAACACCGGGGAGCTGTTTTTT
abundance: NA; j_gene: TRBJ1-1; v_gene: TRBV19; d_gene: TRBD1; CDR3aa: CASSIGPGGPTEAFF; CDR3nt: TGTGCCAGTAGTATAGGTCCAGGGGGCCCCACTGAAGCTTTCTTT
abundance: NA; j_gene: TRBJ1-4; v_gene: TRBV28; d_gene: TRBD1; CDR3aa: CASSQQGLHEKLFF; CDR3nt: TGTGCCAGCAGTCAACAGGGGTTGCATGAAAAACTGTTTTTT
abundance: NA; j_gene: TRBJ1-1; v_gene: TRBV7-2; d_gene: TRBD1; CDR3aa: CASSLARDRATFF; CDR3nt: TGTGCCAGCAGCTTAGCGAGGGACAGGGCGACTTTCTTT
abundance: NA; j_gene: TRBJ2-7; v_gene: TRBV10-3; d_gene: NA; CDR3aa: CAISAPGGSGDEQYF; CDR3nt: TGTGCCATCAGTGCCCCCGGAGGAAGCGGTGACGAGCAGTACTTC
abundance: NA; j_gene: TRBJ2-5; v_gene: TRBV5-3; d_gene: NA; CDR3aa: CARLLAQETQYF; CDR3nt: TGTGCCAGACTTTTGGCCCAAGAGACCCAGTACTTC
abundance: NA; j_gene: TRBJ2-1; v_gene: TRBV27; d_gene: TRBD2; CDR3aa: CASSKTSGSHNEQFF; CDR3nt: TGTGCCAGCAGTAAGACTAGCGGGAGTCACAATGAGCAGTTCTTC
abundance: NA; j_gene: TRBJ2-5; v_gene: TRBV5-1; d_gene: NA; CDR3aa: CASSFGSGGQETQYF; CDR3nt: TGCGCCAGCAGCTTTGGGTCAGGGGGGCAAGAGACCCAGTACTTC
abundance: NA; j_gene: TRBJ2-3; v_gene: TRBV4-2; d_gene: NA; CDR3aa: CASSQVTAEPTDTQYF; CDR3nt: TGTGCCAGCAGCCAAGTAACTGCGGAGCCCACAGATACGCAGTATTTT
abundance: once; j_gene: TRBJ1-5; v_gene: TRBV5-1; d_gene: TRBD1; CDR3aa: CASSLGTGVGQPQHF; CDR3nt: TGCGCCAGCAGCTTGGGCACAGGGGTTGGTCAGCCCCAGCATTTT
abundance: NA; j_gene: TRBJ2-2; v_gene: TRBV3-1/TRBV3-2; d_gene: TRBD2; CDR3aa: CASSLVAGVTGELFF; CDR3nt: TGTGCCAGCAGCCTAGTAGCGGGAGTCACCGGGGAGCTGTTTTTT
abundance: few; j_gene: TRBJ1-2; v_gene: TRBV29-1; d_gene: NA; CDR3aa: CSVWTGSGSGYTF; CDR3nt: TGCAGCGTATGGACCGGATCCGGGAGCGGCTACACCTTC
abundance: NA; j_gene: TRBJ2-3; v_gene: TRBV27; d_gene: TRBD2; CDR3aa: CASSLRVAGYTDTQYF; CDR3nt: TGTGCCAGCAGTTTAAGGGTAGCGGGATACACAGATACGCAGTATTTT
abundance: NA; j_gene: TRBJ2-1; v_gene: TRBV7-9; d_gene: NA; CDR3aa: CASSLAGDFNNEQFF; CDR3nt: TGTGCCAGCAGCTTAGCGGGGGACTTTAACAATGAGCAGTTCTTC
abundance: NA; j_gene: TRBJ2-5; v_gene: TRBV5-5; d_gene: NA; CDR3aa: CASSPSPETQYF; CDR3nt: TGTGCCAGCAGCCCTAGCCCGGAGACCCAGTACTTC
abundance: NA; j_gene: TRBJ2-7; v_gene: TRBV11-2; d_gene: TRBD2; CDR3aa: CASSSHTAGFSYEQYF; CDR3nt: TGTGCCAGCAGCTCACACACAGCGGGGTTCTCCTACGAGCAGTACTTC
abundance: NA; j_gene: TRBJ1-6; v_gene: TRBV27; d_gene: NA; CDR3aa: CASSPIGDSPLHF; CDR3nt: TGTGCCAGCAGTCCCATAGGGGATTCACCCCTCCACTTT
abundance: NA; j_gene: TRBJ2-1; v_gene: TRBV24-1; d_gene: TRBD2; CDR3aa: CATSEPSGEYNEQFF; CDR3nt: TGTGCCACCAGTGAGCCTAGCGGGGAATACAATGAGCAGTTCTTC
abundance: NA; j_gene: TRBJ1-5; v_gene: TRBV7-9; d_gene: NA; CDR3aa: CASSERSNQPQHF; CDR3nt: TGTGCCAGCAGCGAACGGAGCAATCAGCCCCAGCATTTT
abundance: NA; j_gene: TRBJ2-5; v_gene: TRBV3-1/TRBV3-2; d_gene: TRBD2; CDR3aa: CASSHKRVARGAQYF; CDR3nt: TGTGCCAGCAGCCACAAAAGGGTAGCCCGGGGGGCCCAGTACTTC